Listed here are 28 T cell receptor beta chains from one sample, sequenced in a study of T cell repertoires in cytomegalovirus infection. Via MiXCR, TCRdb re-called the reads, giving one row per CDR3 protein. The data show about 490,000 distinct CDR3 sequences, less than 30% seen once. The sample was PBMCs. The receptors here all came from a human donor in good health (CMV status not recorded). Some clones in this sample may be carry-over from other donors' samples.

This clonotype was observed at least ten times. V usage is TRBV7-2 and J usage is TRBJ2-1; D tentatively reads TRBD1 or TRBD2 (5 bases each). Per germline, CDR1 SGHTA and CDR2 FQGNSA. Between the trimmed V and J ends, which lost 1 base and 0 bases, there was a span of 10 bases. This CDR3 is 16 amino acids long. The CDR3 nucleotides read TGTGCCAGCAGCTTAGTGGCAGGGAGCTCCTACAATGAGCAGTTCTTC. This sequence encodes CASSLVAGSSYNEQFF.

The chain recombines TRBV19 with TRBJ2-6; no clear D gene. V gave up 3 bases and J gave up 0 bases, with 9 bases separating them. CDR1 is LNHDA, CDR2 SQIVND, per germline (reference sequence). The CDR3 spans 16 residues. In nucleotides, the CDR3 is TGTGCCAGTAGTATCGCTCTCCTCTCTGGGGCCAACGTCCTGACTTTC. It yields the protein CASSIALLSGANVLTF.

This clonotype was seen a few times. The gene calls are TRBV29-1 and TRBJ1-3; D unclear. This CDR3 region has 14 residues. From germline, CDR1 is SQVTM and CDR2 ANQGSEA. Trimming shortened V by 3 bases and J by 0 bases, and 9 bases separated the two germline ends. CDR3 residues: CSVDSLNSGNTIYF. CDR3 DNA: TGCAGCGTTGATAGTCTGAACTCTGGAAACACCATATATTTT.

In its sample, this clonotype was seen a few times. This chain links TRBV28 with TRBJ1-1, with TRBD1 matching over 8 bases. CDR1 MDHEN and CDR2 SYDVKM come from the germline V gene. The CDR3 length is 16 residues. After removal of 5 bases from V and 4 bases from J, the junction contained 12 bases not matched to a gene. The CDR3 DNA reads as TGTGCCAGCAGTCGACAGGGGCGGGGAGGGGGCACTGAAGCTTTCTTT. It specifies CASSRQGRGGGTEAFF. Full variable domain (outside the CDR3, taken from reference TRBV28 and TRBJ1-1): DVKVTQSSRYLVKRTGEKVFLECVQDMDHENMFWYRQDPGLGLRLIYFSYDVKMKEKGDIPEGYSVSREKKERFSLILESASTNQTSMYLCASSRQGRGGGTEAFFGQGTRLTVV.

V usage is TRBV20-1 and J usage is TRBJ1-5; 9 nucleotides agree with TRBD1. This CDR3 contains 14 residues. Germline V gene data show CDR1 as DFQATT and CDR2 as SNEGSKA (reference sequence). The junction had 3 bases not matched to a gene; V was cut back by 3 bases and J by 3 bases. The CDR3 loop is CSARDRGYNQPQHF. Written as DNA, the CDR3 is TGCAGTGCTAGGGACAGGGGCTACAATCAGCCCCAGCATTTT.

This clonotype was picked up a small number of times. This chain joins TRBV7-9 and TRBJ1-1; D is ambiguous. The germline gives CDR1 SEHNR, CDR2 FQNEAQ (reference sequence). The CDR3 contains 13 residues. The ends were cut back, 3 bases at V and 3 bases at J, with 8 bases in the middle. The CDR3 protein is CASSFTFDTEAFF. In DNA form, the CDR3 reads TGTGCCAGCAGCTTTACTTTCGACACTGAAGCTTTCTTT.

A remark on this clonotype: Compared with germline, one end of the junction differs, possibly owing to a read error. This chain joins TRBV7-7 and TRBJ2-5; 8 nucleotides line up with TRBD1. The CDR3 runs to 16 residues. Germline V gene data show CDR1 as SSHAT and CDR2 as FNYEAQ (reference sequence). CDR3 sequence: CASSLISGRGLETQYF. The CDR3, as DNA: TGTGCTAGCAGCTTAATATCCGGCAGGGGGCTGGAGACCCAGTACTTC.

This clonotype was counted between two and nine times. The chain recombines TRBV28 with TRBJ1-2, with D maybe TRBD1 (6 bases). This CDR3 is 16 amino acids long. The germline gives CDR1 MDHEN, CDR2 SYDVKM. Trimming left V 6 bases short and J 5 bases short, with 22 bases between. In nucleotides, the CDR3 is TGTGCCAGCAGGACGAAAGGGACACCTAGGGGGTATGGCTACACCTTC. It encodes CASRTKGTPRGYGYTF.

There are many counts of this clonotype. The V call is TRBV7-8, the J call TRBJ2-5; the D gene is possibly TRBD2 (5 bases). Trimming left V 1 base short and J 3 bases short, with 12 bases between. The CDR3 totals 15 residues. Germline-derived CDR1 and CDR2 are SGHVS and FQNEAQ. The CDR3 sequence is CASSLVGLGKETQYF. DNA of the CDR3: TGTGCCAGCAGCTTAGTTGGGCTCGGGAAAGAGACCCAGTACTTC. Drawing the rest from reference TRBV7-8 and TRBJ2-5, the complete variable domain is GAGVSQSPRYKVAKRGQDVALRCDPISGHVSLFWYQQALGQGPEFLTYFQNEAQLDKSGLPSDRFFAERPEGSVSTLKIQRTQQEDSAVYLCASSLVGLGKETQYFGPGTRLLVL.

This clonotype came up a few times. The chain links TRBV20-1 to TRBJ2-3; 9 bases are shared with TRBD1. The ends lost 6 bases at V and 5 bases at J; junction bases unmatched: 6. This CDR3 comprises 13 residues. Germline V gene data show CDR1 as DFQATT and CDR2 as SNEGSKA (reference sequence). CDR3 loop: CSAPRTGVDTQYF. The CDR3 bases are TGCAGTGCGCCCCGGACAGGGGTAGATACGCAGTATTTT.

DNA for the CDR3: TGTGCCAGCAGGGAGGGGCTATGGGGCAATGAGCAGTTCTTC. Amino acids: CASREGLWGNEQFF. The chain employs TRBV7-2 and TRBJ2-1; D may be TRBD2 (6 bases). The CDR3 is made up of 14 amino acids. CDR1 and CDR2 from the germline V gene are SGHTA and FQGNSA. The V and J ends lost 6 bases and 6 bases respectively, with 15 bases between them.

The CDR3 DNA follows: TGCAGTGCTGCATTACCGGGACAGGGGTGGGCTGAAGCTTTCTTT. It is translated as CSAALPGQGWAEAFF. This chain joins TRBV20-1 and TRBJ1-1; 10 nucleotides agree with TRBD1. Germline values: CDR1 DFQATT, CDR2 SNEGSKA (reference sequence). The CDR3 length is 15 residues. V shed 5 bases, J shed 6 bases, and the junction held 12 bases outside the gene matches.

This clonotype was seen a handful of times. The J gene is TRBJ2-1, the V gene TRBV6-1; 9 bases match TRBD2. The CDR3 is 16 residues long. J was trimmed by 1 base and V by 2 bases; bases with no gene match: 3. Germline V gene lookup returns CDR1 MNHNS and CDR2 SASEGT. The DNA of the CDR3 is TGTGCCAGCAGTGAAAGGCTAGCGGGGTCCTACAATGAGCAGTTCTTC. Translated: CASSERLAGSYNEQFF.

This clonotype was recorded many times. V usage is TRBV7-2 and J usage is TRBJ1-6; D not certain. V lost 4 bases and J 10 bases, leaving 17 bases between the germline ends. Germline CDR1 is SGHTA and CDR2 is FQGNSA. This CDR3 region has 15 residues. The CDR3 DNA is TGTGCCAGCAGCTACGCCCTCCTGGGTAGCTCACCCCTCCACTTT. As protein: CASSYALLGSSPLHF.

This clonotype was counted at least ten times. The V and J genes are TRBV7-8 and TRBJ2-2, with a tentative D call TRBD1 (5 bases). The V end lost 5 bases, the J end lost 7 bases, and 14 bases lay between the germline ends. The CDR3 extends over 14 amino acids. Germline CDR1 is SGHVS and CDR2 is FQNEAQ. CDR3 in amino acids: CASSPSIGVGELFF. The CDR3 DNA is TGTGCCAGCAGCCCCTCCATAGGGGTCGGGGAGCTGTTTTTT.

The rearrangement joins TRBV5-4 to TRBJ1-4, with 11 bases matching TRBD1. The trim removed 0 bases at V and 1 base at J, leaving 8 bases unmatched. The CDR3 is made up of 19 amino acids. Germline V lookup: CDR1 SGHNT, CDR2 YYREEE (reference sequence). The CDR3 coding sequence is TGTGCCAGCAGCTTGGGGACAGGGGGCGGTTACGGAACTAATGAAAAACTGTTTTTT. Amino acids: CASSLGTGGGYGTNEKLFF.

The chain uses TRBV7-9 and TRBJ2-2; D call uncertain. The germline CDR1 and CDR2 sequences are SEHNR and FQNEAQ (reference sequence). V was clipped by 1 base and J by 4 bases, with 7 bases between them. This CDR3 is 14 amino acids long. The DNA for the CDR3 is TGTGCCAGCAGCTTAGACAGAATCACCGGGGAGCTGTTTTTT. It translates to CASSLDRITGELFF. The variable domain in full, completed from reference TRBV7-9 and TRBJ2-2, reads DTGVSQNPRHKITKRGQNVTFRCDPISEHNRLYWYRQTLGQGPEFLTYFQNEAQLEKSRLLSDRFSAERPKGSFSTLEIQRTEQGDSAMYLCASSLDRITGELFFGEGSRLTVL.

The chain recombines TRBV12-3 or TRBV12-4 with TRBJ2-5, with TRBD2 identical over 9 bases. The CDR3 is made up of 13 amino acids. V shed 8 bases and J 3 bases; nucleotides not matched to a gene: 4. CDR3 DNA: TGTGCCAGCCGGAGCGGGGGGAAAGAGACCCAGTACTTC. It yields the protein CASRSGGKETQYF.

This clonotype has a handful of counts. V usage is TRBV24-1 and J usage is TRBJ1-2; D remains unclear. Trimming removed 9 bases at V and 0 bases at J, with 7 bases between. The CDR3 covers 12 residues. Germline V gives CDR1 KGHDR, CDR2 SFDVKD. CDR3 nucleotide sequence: TGTGCCACCTGGGAACCTAACTATGGCTACACCTTC. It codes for CATWEPNYGYTF.

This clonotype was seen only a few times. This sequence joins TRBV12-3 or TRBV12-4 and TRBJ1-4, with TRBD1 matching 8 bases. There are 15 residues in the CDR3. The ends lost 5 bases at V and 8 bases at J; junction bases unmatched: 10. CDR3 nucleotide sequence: TGTGCCAGCAGTCCGCCCCAGGGGGCGGAGGAAAAACTGTTTTTT. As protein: CASSPPQGAEEKLFF.

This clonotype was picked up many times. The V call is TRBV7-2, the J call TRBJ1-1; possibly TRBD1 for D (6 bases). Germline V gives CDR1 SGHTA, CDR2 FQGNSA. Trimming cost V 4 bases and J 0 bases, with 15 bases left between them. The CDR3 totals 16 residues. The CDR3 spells CASSSGVWALNTEAFF. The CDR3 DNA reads TGTGCCAGCAGCTCAGGGGTCTGGGCCCTGAACACTGAAGCTTTCTTT.

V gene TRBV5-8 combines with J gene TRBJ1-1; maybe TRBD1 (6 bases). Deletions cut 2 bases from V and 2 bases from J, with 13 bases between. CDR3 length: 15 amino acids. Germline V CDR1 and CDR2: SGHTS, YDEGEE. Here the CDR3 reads CASSFDQGFNTEAFF. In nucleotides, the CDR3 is TGTGCCAGCAGCTTTGATCAGGGGTTCAACACTGAAGCTTTCTTT.

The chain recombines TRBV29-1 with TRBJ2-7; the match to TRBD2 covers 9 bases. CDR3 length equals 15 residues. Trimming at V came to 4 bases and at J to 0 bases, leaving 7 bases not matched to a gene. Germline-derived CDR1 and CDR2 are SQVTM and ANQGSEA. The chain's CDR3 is CSVVRNSGSSYEQYF. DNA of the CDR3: TGCAGCGTTGTTCGAAATAGCGGGAGCTCCTACGAGCAGTACTTC.

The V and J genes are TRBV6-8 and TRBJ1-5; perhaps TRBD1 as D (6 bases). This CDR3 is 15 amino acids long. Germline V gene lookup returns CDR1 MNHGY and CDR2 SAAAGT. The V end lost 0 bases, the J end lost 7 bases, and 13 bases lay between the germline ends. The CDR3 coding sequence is TGTGCCAGCAGTTACTCGAGGGGGTGGGACCAGCCCCAGCATTTT. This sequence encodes CASSYSRGWDQPQHF.

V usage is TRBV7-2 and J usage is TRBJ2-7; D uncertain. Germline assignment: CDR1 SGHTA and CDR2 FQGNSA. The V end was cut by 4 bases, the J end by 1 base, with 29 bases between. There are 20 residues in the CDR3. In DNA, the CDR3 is TGTGCCAGCAGCTCACACTTACCCGGTCTAATAAGTCAGAGTTCCTACGAGCAGTACTTC. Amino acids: CASSSHLPGLISQSSYEQYF.

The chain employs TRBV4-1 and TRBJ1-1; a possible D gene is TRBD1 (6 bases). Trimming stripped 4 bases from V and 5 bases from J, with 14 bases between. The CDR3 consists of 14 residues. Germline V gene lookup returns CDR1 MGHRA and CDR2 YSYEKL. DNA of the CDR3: TGCGCCAGCAGCCCGATGACAGGTACTACTGAAGCTTTCTTT. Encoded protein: CASSPMTGTTEAFF.

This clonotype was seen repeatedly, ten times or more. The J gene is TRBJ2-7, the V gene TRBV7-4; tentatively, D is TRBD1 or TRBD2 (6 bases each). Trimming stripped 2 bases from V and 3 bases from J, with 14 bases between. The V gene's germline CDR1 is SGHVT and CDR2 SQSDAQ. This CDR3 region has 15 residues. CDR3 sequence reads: CASSLICGGLYEQYV. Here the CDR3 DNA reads TGTGCCAGCAGCTTAATTTGTGGGGGGCTCTACGAGCAGTACGTC.

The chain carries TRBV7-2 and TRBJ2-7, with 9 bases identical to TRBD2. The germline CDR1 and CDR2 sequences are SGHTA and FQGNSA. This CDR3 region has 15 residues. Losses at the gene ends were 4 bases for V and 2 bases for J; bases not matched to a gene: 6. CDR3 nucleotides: TGTGCCAGCAGCTCCTTTTCTAGCGGGACCTACGAGCAGTACTTC. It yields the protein CASSSFSSGTYEQYF.